The 9 T cell receptor beta chains presented below share a single source sample, sequenced in a study of blood T cell repertoires in COVID-19. Method: immunoSEQ multiplex PCR; TCRdb's copy keeps in-frame clones and lacks some. The table has around 230,000 clones, around 87% seen once. The sample taken for sequencing was PBMCs or T cells enriched from blood (not recorded which). The receptors stem from a woman aged 40 to 50 with acute COVID-19.

V usage is TRBV9 and J usage is TRBJ2-1, with 8 bases aligning to TRBD1. CDR1 is SGDLS, CDR2 YYNGEE, per germline. With V trimmed by 4 bases and J by 7 bases, 10 bases remained unmatched. The CDR3 spans 15 residues. The CDR3 protein is CASSPGQGSGNEQFF. In nucleotides, the CDR3 is TGTGCCAGCAGCCCCGGACAGGGTAGCGGAAATGAGCAGTTCTTC.

The gene calls are TRBV2 and TRBJ2-7; TRBD2 matches 8 bases. Germline V gene sequence: CDR1 SNHLY, CDR2 FYNNEI. This CDR3 is 14 amino acids long. The ends lost 2 bases at V and 1 base at J; junction bases unmatched: 1. The CDR3 sequence is CASSELAGSYEQYF. The CDR3 bases are TGTGCCAGCAGTGAATTAGCGGGATCCTACGAGCAGTACTTC.

The V call is TRBV6-6, the J call TRBJ1-5; tentative D call: TRBD1 (6 bases). V was trimmed by 6 bases and J by 7 bases, leaving 19 bases between them. CDR1 is MNHNY and CDR2 is SVGAGI in the germline V gene (reference sequence). The CDR3 extends over 15 amino acids. The CDR3 region is CASSDRGAGGQPQHF. In DNA form, the CDR3 reads TGTGCCAGCAGCGACCGGGGGGCTGGGGGACAGCCCCAGCATTTT.

The chain uses TRBV25-1 and TRBJ1-4; 7 bases align to TRBD1. Germline V gene sequence: CDR1 MGHDK, CDR2 SYGVNS. The CDR3 is 16 amino acids. After removal of 3 bases from V and 3 bases from J, the junction contained 7 bases not matched to a gene. CDR3 amino acids: CASSDETGTANEKLFF. The CDR3 nucleotides read TGTGCCAGCAGTGACGAAACCGGGACAGCTAATGAAAAACTGTTTTTT. Combining the CDR3 with reference TRBV25-1 and TRBJ1-4 gives the whole variable domain EADIYQTPRYLVIGTGKKITLECSQTMGHDKMYWYQQDPGMELHLIHYSYGVNSTEKGDLSSESTVSRIRTEHFPLTLESARPSHTSQYLCASSDETGTANEKLFFGSGTQLSVL.

The chain joins TRBV7-9 to TRBJ2-5; 8 nucleotides agree with TRBD1. Germline V CDR1 and CDR2: SEHNR, FQNEAQ (reference sequence). V trimming: 5 bases; J trimming: 1 base; junction bases outside the gene matches: 6. There are 15 residues in the CDR3. CDR3 coding DNA: TGTGCCAGCAGCACAAAGACAGGGGTCCAAGAGACCCAGTACTTC. Translation gives CASSTKTGVQETQYF.

The chain recombines TRBV2 with TRBJ2-6; tentatively, D is TRBD2 (5 bases). V was clipped by 3 bases and J by 0 bases, with 12 bases between them. The CDR3 loop spans 17 amino acids. The germline V gene has CDR1 SNHLY and CDR2 FYNNEI. DNA for the CDR3: TGTGCCAGCAGTGAGCGGGCAGGATTCTCTGGGGCCAACGTCCTGACTTTC. Translating gives CASSERAGFSGANVLTF. The variable domain in full, completed from reference TRBV2 and TRBJ2-6, reads EPEVTQTPSHQVTQMGQEVILRCVPISNHLYFYWYRQILGQKVEFLVSFYNNEISEKSEIFDDQFSVERPDGSNFTLKIRSTKLEDSAMYFCASSERAGFSGANVLTFGAGSRLTVL.

The chain links TRBV5-1 to TRBJ2-7; weak D call: TRBD1 (5 bases). This CDR3 contains 15 residues. The V end was cut by 0 bases, the J end by 3 bases, with 13 bases between. CDR1 SGHRS and CDR2 YFSETQ come from the germline V gene. The CDR3 sequence is CASSLAFQGGYEQYF. The CDR3 region has the DNA TGCGCCAGCAGCTTGGCATTTCAGGGCGGCTACGAGCAGTACTTC.

This chain uses TRBV19 with TRBJ2-7; the match to TRBD2 covers 13 bases. The CDR3 is 15 residues long. Germline loops: CDR1 LNHDA, CDR2 SQIVND (reference sequence). V was pared by 4 bases and J by 2 bases, with 2 bases of the junction left unmatched. CDR3 amino acids: CASSTGLAGPYEQYF. In DNA, the CDR3 is TGTGCCAGTAGTACGGGACTAGCGGGACCCTACGAGCAGTACTTC.

The chain recombines TRBV7-8 with TRBJ2-1; 11 nucleotides align to TRBD2. Per germline, CDR1 SGHVS and CDR2 FQNEAQ. The CDR3 spans 18 residues. J was trimmed by 0 bases and V by 2 bases; bases with no gene match: 6. CDR3 sequence reads: CASSLLLAGGLSYNEQFF. In DNA, the CDR3 is TGTGCCAGCAGCTTACTCCTAGCGGGAGGCCTCTCCTACAATGAGCAGTTCTTC.